This T cell receptor beta chain was sequenced during a study of cytomegalovirus exposure and HLA in healthy donors. CDR1 SGHNT and CDR2 YENEEA come from the germline V gene. The CDR3 is 14 residues long. Losses at the gene ends were 5 bases for V and 4 bases for J; bases not matched to a gene: 4. Both 60 Vbeta primers and 13 Jbeta primers went into the PCR. TCRdb keeps only in-frame clones here, not all; method: immunoSEQ multiplex PCR. Here the sample spans 100,000 to 150,000 clones, 65% to 75% being singletons. This clonotype was sampled from a woman between 45 and 60 years old in good health and CMV-seropositive. V is TRBV11-3 and J is TRBJ2-2; 7 bases are a match to TRBD2. Sequenced sample: PBMCs. The CDR3 reads CASSQWGGTGELFF. The DNA of the CDR3 is TGTGCCAGCAGCCAGTGGGGGGGCACCGGGGAGCTGTTTTTT. The whole variable domain, filled in from reference TRBV11-3 and TRBJ2-2, reads EAGVVQSPRYKIIEKKQPVAFWCNPISGHNTLYWYLQNLGQGPELLIRYENEEAVDDSQLPKDRFSAERLKGVDSTLKIQPAELGDSAVYLCASSQWGGTGELFFGEGSRLTVL.